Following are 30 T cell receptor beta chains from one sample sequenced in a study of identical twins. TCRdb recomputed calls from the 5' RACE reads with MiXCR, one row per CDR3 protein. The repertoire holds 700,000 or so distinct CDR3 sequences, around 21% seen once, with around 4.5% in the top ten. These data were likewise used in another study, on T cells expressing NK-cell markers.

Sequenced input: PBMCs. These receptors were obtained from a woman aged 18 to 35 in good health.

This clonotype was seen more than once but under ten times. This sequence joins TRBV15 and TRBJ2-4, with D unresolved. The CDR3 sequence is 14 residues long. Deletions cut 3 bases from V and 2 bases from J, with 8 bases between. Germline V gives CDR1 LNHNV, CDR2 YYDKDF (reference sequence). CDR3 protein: CATSSNLPKNIQYF. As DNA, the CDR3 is TGTGCCACCAGCAGCAACCTACCCAAAAACATTCAGTACTTC.

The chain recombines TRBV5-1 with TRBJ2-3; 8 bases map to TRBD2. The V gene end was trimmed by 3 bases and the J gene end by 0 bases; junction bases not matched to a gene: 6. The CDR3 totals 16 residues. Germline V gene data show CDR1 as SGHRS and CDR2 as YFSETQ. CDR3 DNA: TGCGCCAGCAGCTGGGCCCTAGCGGGTAGCACAGATACGCAGTATTTT. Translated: CASSWALAGSTDTQYF.

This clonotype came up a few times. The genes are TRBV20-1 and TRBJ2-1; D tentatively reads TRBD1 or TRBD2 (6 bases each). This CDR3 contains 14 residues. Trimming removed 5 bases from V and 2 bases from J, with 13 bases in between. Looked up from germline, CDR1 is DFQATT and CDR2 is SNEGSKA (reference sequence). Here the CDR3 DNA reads TGCAGTGCTGTTCTGGGGGGCCCCTACAATGAGCAGTTCTTC. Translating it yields CSAVLGGPYNEQFF.

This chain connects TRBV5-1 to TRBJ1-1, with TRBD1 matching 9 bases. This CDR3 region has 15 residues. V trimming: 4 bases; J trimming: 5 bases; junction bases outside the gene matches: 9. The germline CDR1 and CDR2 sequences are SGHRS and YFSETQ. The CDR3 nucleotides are TGCGCCAGCAGCGAACGGACAGGGGCCGGGACTGAAGCTTTCTTT. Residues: CASSERTGAGTEAFF. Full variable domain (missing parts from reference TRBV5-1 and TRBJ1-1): KAGVTQTPRYLIKTRGQQVTLSCSPISGHRSVSWYQQTPGQGLQFLFEYFSETQRNKGNFPGRFSGRQFSNSRSEMNVSTLELGDSALYLCASSERTGAGTEAFFGQGTRLTVV.

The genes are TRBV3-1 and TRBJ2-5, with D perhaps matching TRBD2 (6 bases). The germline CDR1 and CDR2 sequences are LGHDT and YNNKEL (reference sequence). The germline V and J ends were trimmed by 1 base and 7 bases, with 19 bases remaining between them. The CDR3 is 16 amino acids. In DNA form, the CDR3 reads TGTGCCAGCAGCCAAGTGCACGACTCCGGGCGGGGGACCCAGTACTTC. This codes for CASSQVHDSGRGTQYF.

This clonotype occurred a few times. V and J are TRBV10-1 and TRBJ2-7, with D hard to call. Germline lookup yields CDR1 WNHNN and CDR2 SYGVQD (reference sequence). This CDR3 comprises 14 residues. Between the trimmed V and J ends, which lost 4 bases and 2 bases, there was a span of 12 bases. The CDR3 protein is CASSGLGSAYEQYF. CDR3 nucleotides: TGCGCCAGCAGTGGATTAGGGTCGGCCTACGAGCAGTACTTC.

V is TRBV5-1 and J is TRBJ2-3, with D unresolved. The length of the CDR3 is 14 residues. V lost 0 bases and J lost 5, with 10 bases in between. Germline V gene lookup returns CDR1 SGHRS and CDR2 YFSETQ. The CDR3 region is CASSLEGFVDTQYF. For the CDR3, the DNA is TGCGCCAGCAGCTTGGAGGGTTTTGTAGATACGCAGTATTTT. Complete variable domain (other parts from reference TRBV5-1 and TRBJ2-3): KAGVTQTPRYLIKTRGQQVTLSCSPISGHRSVSWYQQTPGQGLQFLFEYFSETQRNKGNFPGRFSGRQFSNSRSEMNVSTLELGDSALYLCASSLEGFVDTQYFGPGTRLTVL.

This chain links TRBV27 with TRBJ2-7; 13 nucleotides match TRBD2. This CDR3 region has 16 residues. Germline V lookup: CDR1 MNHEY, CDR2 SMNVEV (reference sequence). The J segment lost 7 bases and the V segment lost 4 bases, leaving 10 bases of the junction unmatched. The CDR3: CASSSTRTSGSLEQYF. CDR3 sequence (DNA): TGTGCCAGCAGTTCCACAAGGACTAGCGGGAGCCTTGAGCAGTACTTC.

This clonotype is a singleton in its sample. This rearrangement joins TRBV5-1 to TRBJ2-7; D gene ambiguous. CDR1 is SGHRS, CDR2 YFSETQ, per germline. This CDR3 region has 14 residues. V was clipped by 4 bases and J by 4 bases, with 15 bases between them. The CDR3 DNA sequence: TGCGCCAGCAGCGGCAGTGCTGCTCAATACGAGCAGTACTTC. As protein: CASSGSAAQYEQYF.

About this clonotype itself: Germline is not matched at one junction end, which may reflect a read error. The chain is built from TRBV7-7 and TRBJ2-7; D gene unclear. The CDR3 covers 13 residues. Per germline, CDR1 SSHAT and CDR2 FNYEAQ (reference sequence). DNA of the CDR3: TGTGCTAGCAGCCCCGTTGGGACCTACGAGCAGTACTTC. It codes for CASSPVGTYEQYF.

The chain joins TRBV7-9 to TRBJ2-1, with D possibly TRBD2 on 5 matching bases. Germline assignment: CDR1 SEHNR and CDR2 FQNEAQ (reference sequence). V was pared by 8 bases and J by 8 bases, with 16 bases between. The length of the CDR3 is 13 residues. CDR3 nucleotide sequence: TGTGCCAGCCGAGGGTCCAGCCCCCATGAGCAGTTCTTC. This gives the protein CASRGSSPHEQFF.

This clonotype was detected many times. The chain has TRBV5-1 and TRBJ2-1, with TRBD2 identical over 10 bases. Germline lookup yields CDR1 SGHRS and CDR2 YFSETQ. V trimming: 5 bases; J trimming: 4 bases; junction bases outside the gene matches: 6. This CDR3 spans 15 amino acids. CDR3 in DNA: TGCGCCAGCAGTCGGGGACTAGCGATTTACAATGAGCAGTTCTTC. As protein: CASSRGLAIYNEQFF.

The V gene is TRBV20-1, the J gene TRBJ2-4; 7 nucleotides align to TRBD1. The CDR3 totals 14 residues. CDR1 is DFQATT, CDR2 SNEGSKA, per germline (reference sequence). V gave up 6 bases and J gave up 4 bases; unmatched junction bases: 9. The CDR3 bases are TGCAGTGCCAGCTCCGGGACAGTGAAAAACATTCAGTACTTC. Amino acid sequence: CSASSGTVKNIQYF.

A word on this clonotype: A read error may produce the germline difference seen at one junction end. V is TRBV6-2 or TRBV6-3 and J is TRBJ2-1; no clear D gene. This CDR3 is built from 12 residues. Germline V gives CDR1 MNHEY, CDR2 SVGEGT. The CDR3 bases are TGTGCCTGCAGTATCACGTACAATGAGCAGTTCTTC. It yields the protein CACSITYNEQFF.

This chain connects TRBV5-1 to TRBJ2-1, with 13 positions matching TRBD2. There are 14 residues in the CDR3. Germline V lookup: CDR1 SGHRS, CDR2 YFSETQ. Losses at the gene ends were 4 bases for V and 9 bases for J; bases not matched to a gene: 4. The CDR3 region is CASSPTSGGPEQFF. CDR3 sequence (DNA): TGCGCCAGCAGCCCGACTAGCGGGGGGCCTGAGCAGTTCTTC.

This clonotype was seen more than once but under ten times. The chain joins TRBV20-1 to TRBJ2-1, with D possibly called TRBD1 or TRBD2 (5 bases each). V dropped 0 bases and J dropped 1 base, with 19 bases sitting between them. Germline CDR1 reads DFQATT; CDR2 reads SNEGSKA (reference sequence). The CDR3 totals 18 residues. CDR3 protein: CSARDRLGTPRSYNEQFF. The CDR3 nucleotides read TGCAGTGCTAGAGATCGTCTTGGGACCCCCCGGTCCTACAATGAGCAGTTCTTC.

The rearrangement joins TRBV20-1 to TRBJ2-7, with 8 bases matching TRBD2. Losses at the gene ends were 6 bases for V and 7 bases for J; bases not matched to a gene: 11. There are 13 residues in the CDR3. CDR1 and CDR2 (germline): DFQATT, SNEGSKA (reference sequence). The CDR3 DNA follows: TGCAGTGCCGATAGAGCGGGGGTTTGGGAGCAGTACTTC. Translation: CSADRAGVWEQYF.

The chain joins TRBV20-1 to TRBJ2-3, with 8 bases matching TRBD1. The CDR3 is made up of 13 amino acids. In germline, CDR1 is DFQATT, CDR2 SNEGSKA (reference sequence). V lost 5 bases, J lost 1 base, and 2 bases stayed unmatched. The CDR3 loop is CSAHRGGTDTQYF. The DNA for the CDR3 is TGCAGTGCTCACAGGGGGGGCACAGATACGCAGTATTTT.

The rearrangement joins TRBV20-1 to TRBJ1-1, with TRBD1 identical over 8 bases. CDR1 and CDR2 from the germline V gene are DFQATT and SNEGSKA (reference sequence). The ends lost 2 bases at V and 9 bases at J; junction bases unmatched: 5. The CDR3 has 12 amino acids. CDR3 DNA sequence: TGCAGTGCTAGACCGCGGACAGGGAAAGCTTTCTTT. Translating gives CSARPRTGKAFF.

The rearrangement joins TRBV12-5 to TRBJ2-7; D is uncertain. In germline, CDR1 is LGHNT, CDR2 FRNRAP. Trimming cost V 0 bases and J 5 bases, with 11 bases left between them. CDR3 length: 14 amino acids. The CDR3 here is CASGLVSAGDEQYF. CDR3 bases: TGTGCTAGTGGTTTGGTCTCAGCCGGAGACGAGCAGTACTTC.

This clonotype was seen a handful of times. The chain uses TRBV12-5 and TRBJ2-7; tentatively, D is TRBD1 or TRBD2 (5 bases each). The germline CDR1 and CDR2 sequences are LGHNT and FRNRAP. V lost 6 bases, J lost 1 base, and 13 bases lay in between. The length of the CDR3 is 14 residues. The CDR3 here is CASGPGTVSYEQYF. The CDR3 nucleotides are TGTGCTAGTGGCCCCGGGACGGTTTCCTACGAGCAGTACTTC.

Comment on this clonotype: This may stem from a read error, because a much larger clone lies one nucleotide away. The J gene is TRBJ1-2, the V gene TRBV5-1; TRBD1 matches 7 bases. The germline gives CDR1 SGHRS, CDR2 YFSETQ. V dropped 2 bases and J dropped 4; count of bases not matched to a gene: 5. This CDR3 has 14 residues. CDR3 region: CASSFKGASYGYTF. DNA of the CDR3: TGCGCCAGCAGCTTCAAGGGGGCCAGCTATGGCTACACCTTC.

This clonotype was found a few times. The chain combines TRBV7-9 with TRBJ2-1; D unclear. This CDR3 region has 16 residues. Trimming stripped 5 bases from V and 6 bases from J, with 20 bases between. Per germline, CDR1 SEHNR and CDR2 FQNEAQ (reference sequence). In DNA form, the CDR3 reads TGTGCCAGCAGCAAATCCACCCGGGCCCTTTTCAATGAGCAGTTCTTC. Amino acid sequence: CASSKSTRALFNEQFF. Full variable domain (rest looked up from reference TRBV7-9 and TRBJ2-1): DTGVSQNPRHKITKRGQNVTFRCDPISEHNRLYWYRQTLGQGPEFLTYFQNEAQLEKSRLLSDRFSAERPKGSFSTLEIQRTEQGDSAMYLCASSKSTRALFNEQFFGPGTRLTVL.

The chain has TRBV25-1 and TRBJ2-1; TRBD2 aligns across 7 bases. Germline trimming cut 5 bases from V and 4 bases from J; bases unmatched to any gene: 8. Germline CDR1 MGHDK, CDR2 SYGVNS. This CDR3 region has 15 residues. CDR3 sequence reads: CASSKRAGVYNEQFF. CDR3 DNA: TGTGCCAGCAGTAAGAGGGCGGGAGTTTACAATGAGCAGTTCTTC.

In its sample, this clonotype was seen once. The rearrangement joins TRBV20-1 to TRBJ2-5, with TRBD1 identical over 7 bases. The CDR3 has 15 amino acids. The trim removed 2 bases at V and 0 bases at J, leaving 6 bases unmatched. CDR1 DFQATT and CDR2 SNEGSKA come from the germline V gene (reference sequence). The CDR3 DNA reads TGCAGTGCTAGACCTTCACAGGGGTACCAAGAGACCCAGTACTTC. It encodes CSARPSQGYQETQYF.

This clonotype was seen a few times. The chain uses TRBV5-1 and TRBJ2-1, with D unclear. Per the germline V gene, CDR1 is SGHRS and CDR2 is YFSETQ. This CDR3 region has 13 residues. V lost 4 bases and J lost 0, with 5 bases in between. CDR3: CASSTPSYNEQFF. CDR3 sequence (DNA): TGCGCCAGCAGCACCCCCTCCTACAATGAGCAGTTCTTC.

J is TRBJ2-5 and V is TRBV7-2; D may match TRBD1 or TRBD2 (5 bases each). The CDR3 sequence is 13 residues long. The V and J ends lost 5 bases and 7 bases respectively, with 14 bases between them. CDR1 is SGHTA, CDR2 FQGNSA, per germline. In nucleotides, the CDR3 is TGTGCCAGCAGCCCAGGACGGGACCGGACCCAGTACTTC. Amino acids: CASSPGRDRTQYF.

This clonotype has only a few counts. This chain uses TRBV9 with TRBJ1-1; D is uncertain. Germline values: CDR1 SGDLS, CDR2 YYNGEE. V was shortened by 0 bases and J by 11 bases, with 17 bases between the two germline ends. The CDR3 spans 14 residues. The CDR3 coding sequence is TGTGCCAGCAGCGTAGGCATTCCGGGCTCGGGGGCTTTCTTT. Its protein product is CASSVGIPGSGAFF. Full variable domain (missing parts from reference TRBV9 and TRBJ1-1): DSGVTQTPKHLITATGQRVTLRCSPRSGDLSVYWYQQSLDQGLQFLIQYYNGEERAKGNILERFSAQQFPDLHSELNLSSLELGDSALYFCASSVGIPGSGAFFGQGTRLTVV.

The CDR3 DNA reads TGTGCCAGCAGCCGGCGTACAGGGGCGAGGAATTCACCCCTCCACTTT. Translation gives CASSRRTGARNSPLHF. The chain carries TRBV3-1 and TRBJ1-6; 7 bases align to TRBD1. CDR1 LGHDT and CDR2 YNNKEL come from the germline V gene (reference sequence). There are 16 residues in the CDR3. With 4 bases clipped from V and 7 bases from J, the junction kept 10 bases outside the gene matches.

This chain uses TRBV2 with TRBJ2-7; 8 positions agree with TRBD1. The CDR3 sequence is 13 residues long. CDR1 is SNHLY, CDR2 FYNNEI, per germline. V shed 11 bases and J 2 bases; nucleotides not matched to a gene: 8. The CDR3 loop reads CAGRQGPAYEQYF. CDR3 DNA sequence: TGTGCCGGTAGACAGGGGCCTGCCTACGAGCAGTACTTC.